These 16 T cell receptor beta chains came from one sample sequenced in a study of blood T cell repertoires in COVID-19. The table came from immunoSEQ multiplex PCR; TCRdb's copy has only in-frame clones and leaves some out. Of roughly 400,000 clones in the sample, roughly 86% are singletons; the top ten hold roughly 2%. Sequenced sample: PBMCs or T cells enriched from blood (not recorded which). The receptors here all came from a woman between 40 and 50 years old with acute COVID-19.

J is TRBJ2-7 and V is TRBV19; TRBD1 matches 10 bases. This CDR3 has 14 amino acids. CDR1 is LNHDA and CDR2 is SQIVND in the germline V gene (reference sequence). The V segment lost 9 bases and the J segment 6 bases; nucleotides outside the gene matches: 11. CDR3 sequence reads: CASIPGQGSFEQYF. Written as DNA, the CDR3 is TGTGCCAGCATCCCGGGACAGGGGTCTTTCGAGCAGTACTTC. The full variable domain, with the rest looked up from reference TRBV19 and TRBJ2-7, is DGGITQSPKYLFRKEGQNVTLSCEQNLNHDAMYWYRQDPGQGLRLIYYSQIVNDFQKGDIAEGYSVSREKKESFPLTVTSAQKNPTAFYLCASIPGQGSFEQYFGPGTRLTVT.

The chain links TRBV9 to TRBJ1-2; 7 nucleotides agree with TRBD1. The germline V gene encodes CDR1 SGDLS and CDR2 YYNGEE. The CDR3 runs to 14 residues. Unmatched junction bases numbered 3, after V lost 1 base and J lost 3 bases. CDR3 in amino acids: CASSVRGQDYGYTF. Here the CDR3 DNA reads TGTGCCAGCAGCGTAAGGGGGCAGGACTATGGCTACACCTTC.

The gene calls are TRBV6-5 and TRBJ2-7; 9 bases align to TRBD2. The ends lost 6 bases at V and 2 bases at J; junction bases unmatched: 8. The germline V gene has CDR1 MNHEY and CDR2 SVGAGI. This CDR3 contains 15 residues. CDR3: CASRRGSGGTYEQYF. The CDR3 DNA follows: TGTGCCAGCAGACGGGGGAGCGGGGGGACCTACGAGCAGTACTTC.

A single count supports this clone. The gene calls are TRBV30 and TRBJ1-4; 11 bases are shared with TRBD1. The J segment lost 8 bases and the V segment lost 5 bases, leaving 4 bases of the junction unmatched. Germline V gene data show CDR1 as GTSNPN and CDR2 as SVGIG (reference sequence). This CDR3 has 13 residues. CDR3 bases: TGTGCCTGGGGACAGGGGGCGCAGGAAAAACTGTTTTTT. Its translation is CAWGQGAQEKLFF.

The chain joins TRBV19 to TRBJ1-2, with 8 positions matching TRBD1. The germline CDR1 and CDR2 sequences are LNHDA and SQIVND (reference sequence). The junction had 10 bases not matched to a gene; V was cut back by 4 bases and J by 0 bases. The CDR3 is 17 residues long. The CDR3 DNA reads TGTGCCAGTAGTACCCTACAGGGGGGGTATTCTAACTATGGCTACACCTTC. Translation: CASSTLQGGYSNYGYTF.

V is TRBV4-1 and J is TRBJ1-4; 7 bases agree with TRBD1. The CDR3 contains 16 residues. The germline CDR1 and CDR2 sequences are MGHRA and YSYEKL. The V segment lost 1 base and the J segment 0 bases; nucleotides outside the gene matches: 2. CDR3 sequence reads: CASSQGTGATNEKLFF. DNA for the CDR3: TGCGCCAGCAGCCAAGGGACAGGAGCAACTAATGAAAAACTGTTTTTT.

This clone is a singleton in its sample. V is TRBV4-1 and J is TRBJ1-2; no definite D call. V dropped 3 bases and J dropped 4 bases, with 15 bases sitting between them. CDR1 and CDR2 (germline): MGHRA, YSYEKL. The CDR3 has 15 residues. The CDR3 region has the DNA TGCGCCAGCAGCCAGACTCCCGGAGTTAGCTATGGCTACACCTTC. The encoded protein is CASSQTPGVSYGYTF.

This chain links TRBV28 with TRBJ1-4; 10 bases map to TRBD1. The CDR3 extends over 16 amino acids. The germline CDR1 and CDR2 sequences are MDHEN and SYDVKM. V lost 6 bases, J lost 5 bases, and 9 bases stayed unmatched. The CDR3 coding sequence is TGTGCCAGCAGCACCGGGACAGGGGAAAGGAATGAAAAACTGTTTTTT. Amino acid sequence: CASSTGTGERNEKLFF.

J is TRBJ1-2 and V is TRBV4-2; a weak D match, TRBD1 (6 bases). Trimming stripped 6 bases from V and 0 bases from J, with 17 bases between. Germline CDR1 and CDR2: LGHNA and YNFKEQ. The CDR3 length is 16 residues. In DNA form, the CDR3 reads TGTGCCAGCAGTCCAGATCAGGGGAGCACTAACTATGGCTACACCTTC. Translation gives CASSPDQGSTNYGYTF.

The V call is TRBV11-2, the J call TRBJ2-3; 8 bases are a match to TRBD2. J was trimmed by 5 bases and V by 1 base; bases with no gene match: 5. The CDR3 covers 15 residues. Germline V gene data show CDR1 as SGHAT and CDR2 as FQNNGV. In nucleotides, the CDR3 is TGTGCCAGCAGCTTAGGAGGACTAGCTGTAGATACGCAGTATTTT. Protein: CASSLGGLAVDTQYF.

The chain combines TRBV2 with TRBJ2-3; 11 nucleotides match TRBD2. The CDR3 has 15 amino acids. Per the germline V gene, CDR1 is SNHLY and CDR2 is FYNNEI. V dropped 5 bases and J dropped 1; count of bases not matched to a gene: 2. The CDR3: CASSQLAGGTDTQYF. For the CDR3, the DNA is TGTGCCAGCAGTCAACTAGCGGGAGGCACAGATACGCAGTATTTT.

In its sample, this clone was seen once. The V call is TRBV11-3, the J call TRBJ2-3; TRBD2 aligns across 11 bases. The CDR3 is 14 residues long. Losses at the gene ends were 6 bases for V and 4 bases for J; bases not matched to a gene: 3. The V gene's germline CDR1 is SGHNT and CDR2 YENEEA. The CDR3 DNA sequence: TGTGCCAGCAGTTCGGGACTAGCGGCAGATACGCAGTATTTT. As protein: CASSSGLAADTQYF.

V is TRBV11-2 and J is TRBJ2-1, with D maybe TRBD2 (6 bases). The CDR3 covers 14 residues. Germline lookup yields CDR1 SGHAT and CDR2 FQNNGV. Trimming shortened V by 3 bases and J by 4 bases, and 10 bases separated the two germline ends. Here the CDR3 reads CASSLGTLYNEQFF. The CDR3 DNA reads as TGTGCCAGCAGCTTGGGGACTCTTTACAATGAGCAGTTCTTC.

The V and J genes are TRBV2 and TRBJ1-2; D gene uncertain. The CDR3 extends over 14 amino acids. V gave up 6 bases and J gave up 8 bases, with 19 bases separating them. The germline gives CDR1 SNHLY, CDR2 FYNNEI. The CDR3 region has the DNA TGTGCCAGCAGGGTTGCAGGCCTCCTGTACGGCTACACCTTC. It specifies CASRVAGLLYGYTF.

The chain links TRBV7-2 to TRBJ1-1; D might be TRBD1 (6 bases). CDR3 length: 15 amino acids. Deletions cut 4 bases from V and 0 bases from J, with 12 bases between. The germline V gene has CDR1 SGHTA and CDR2 FQGNSA. CDR3 sequence (DNA): TGTGCCAGCAGCTGGTCCGGGACAATGAACACTGAAGCTTTCTTT. Translating it yields CASSWSGTMNTEAFF.

A note on this clone: Sequence at one end of the junction differs from germline and may be a read error. The chain joins TRBV6-1 to TRBJ2-5, with TRBD1 identical over 8 bases. CDR1 MNHNS and CDR2 SASEGT come from the germline V gene. The CDR3 covers 14 residues. The CDR3: CASGDRGSQETQYF. DNA of the CDR3: TGTGCCAGCGGTGACAGGGGATCCCAAGAGACCCAGTACTTC.